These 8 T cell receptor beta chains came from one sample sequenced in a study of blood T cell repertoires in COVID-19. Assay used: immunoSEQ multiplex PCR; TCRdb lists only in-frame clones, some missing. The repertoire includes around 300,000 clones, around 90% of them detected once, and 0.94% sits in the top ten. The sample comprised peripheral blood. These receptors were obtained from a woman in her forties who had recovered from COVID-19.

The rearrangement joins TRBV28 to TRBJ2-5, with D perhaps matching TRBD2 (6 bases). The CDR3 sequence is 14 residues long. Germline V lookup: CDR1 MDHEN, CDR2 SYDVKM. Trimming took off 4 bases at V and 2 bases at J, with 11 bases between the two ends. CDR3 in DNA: TGTGCCAGCAGTTGGAGGGCCGGTCAAGAGACCCAGTACTTC. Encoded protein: CASSWRAGQETQYF.

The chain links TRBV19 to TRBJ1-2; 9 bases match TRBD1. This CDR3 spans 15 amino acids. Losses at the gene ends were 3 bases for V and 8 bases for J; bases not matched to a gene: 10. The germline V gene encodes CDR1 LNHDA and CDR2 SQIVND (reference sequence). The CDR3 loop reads CASSISGQGVWGYTF. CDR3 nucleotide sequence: TGTGCCAGTAGTATTTCGGGACAGGGTGTGTGGGGCTACACCTTC.

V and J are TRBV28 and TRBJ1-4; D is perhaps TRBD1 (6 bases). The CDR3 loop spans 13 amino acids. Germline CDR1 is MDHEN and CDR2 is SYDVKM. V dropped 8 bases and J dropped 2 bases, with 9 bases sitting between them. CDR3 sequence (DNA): TGTGCCAGCCGTCAGGGGACTAATGAAAAACTGTTTTTT. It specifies CASRQGTNEKLFF.

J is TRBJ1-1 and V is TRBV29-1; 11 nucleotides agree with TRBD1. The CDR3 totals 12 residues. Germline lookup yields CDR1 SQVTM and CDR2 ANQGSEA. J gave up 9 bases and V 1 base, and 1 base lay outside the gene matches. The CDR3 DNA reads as TGCAGCGTTGAAGGGGACAGGGGGAAAGCTTTCTTT. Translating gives CSVEGDRGKAFF. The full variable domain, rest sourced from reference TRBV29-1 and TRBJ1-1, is SAVISQKPSRDICQRGTSLTIQCQVDSQVTMMFWYRQQPGQSLTLIATANQGSEATYESGFVIDKFPISRPNLTFSTLTVSNMSPEDSSIYLCSVEGDRGKAFFGQGTRLTVV.

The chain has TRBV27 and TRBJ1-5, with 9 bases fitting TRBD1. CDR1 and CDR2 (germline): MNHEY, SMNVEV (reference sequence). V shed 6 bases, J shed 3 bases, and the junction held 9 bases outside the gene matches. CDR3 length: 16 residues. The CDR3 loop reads CASRDSGQGHNQPQHF. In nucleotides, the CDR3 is TGTGCCAGCAGAGACTCAGGACAGGGGCACAATCAGCCCCAGCATTTT.

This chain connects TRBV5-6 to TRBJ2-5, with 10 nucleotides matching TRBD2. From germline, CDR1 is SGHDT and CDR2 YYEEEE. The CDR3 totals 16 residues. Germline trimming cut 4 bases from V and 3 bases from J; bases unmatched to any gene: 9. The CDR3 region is CASSTPTSGSEETQYF. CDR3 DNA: TGTGCCAGCAGCACTCCGACTAGCGGGTCGGAAGAGACCCAGTACTTC.

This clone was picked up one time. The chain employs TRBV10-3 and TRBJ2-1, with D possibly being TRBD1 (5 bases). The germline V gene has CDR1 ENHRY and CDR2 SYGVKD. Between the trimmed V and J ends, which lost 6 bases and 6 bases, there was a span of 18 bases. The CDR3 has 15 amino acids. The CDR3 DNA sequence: TGTGCCATCAGCTTAGCCGGACACCGGGCCAATGAGCAGTTCTTC. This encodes CAISLAGHRANEQFF.

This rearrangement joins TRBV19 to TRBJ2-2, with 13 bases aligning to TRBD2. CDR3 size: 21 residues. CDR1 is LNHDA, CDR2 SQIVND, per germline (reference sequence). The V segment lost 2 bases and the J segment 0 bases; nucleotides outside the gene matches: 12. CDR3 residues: CASSIPGLAGALTSNTGELFF. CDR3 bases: TGTGCCAGTAGTATACCCGGACTAGCGGGAGCCCTAACGTCGAACACCGGGGAGCTGTTTTTT.